This is a list of T cell receptor beta chains from one sample in a study of cytomegalovirus exposure and HLA in healthy donors. Produced via immunoSEQ multiplex PCR; TCRdb's table is partial and in-frame only. The sample lists 170,000 or so clones; about 83% were seen once. The sample consisted of PBMCs. The receptors were gathered from a girl between 5 and 17 years old in good health and CMV-seropositive. The CDR3 runs from the conserved cysteine through the conserved F or W. A D gene is named only where the DNA matches it firmly. The size entry is marked missing in some rows and otherwise reads once, few, many or a size class.

d_call j_call clone_size v_call cdr3_aa cdr3_nt
TRBD2 TRBJ2-1 . TRBV9 CASSNNRGGNNEQFF TGTGCCAGCAGCAACAACCGGGGGGGAAACAATGAGCAGTTCTTC
. TRBJ1-4 . TRBV7-2 CASRLGGGKLFF TGTGCCAGCAGGCTGGGGGGGGGAAAACTGTTTTTT
TRBD2 TRBJ2-4 . TRBV19 CASSTSFWLAANELAKNIQYF TGTGCCAGTAGTACGTCTTTTTGGCTAGCGGCAAATGAACTAGCCAAAAACATTCAGTACTTC
. TRBJ1-1 . TRBV7-3 CASSLISRRATEAFF TGTGCCAGCAGCTTAATATCAAGGAGGGCCACTGAAGCTTTCTTT
. TRBJ1-2 . TRBV11-2 CASSLTANYGYTF TGTGCCAGCAGCTTGACAGCTAACTATGGCTACACCTTC
. TRBJ1-1 . TRBV4-1 CASSQRGTKEAFF TGCGCCAGCAGCCAACGGGGGACTAAAGAAGCTTTCTTT
TRBD1 TRBJ1-3 . TRBV28 CASSSGGEGGNTIYF TGTGCCAGCAGTTCAGGGGGCGAGGGTGGAAACACCATATATTTT
. TRBJ2-7 . TRBV2 CASRTVKFYEQYF TGTGCCAGCAGGACAGTTAAATTCTACGAGCAGTACTTC
. TRBJ1-4 . TRBV6-6 CASSYSAINEKLFF TGTGCCAGCAGTTACAGTGCGATTAATGAAAAACTGTTTTTT
TRBD1 TRBJ1-5 . TRBV19 CASSYRGESNQPQHF TGTGCCAGTAGTTACAGGGGGGAAAGCAATCAGCCCCAGCATTTT
. TRBJ1-1 . TRBV29-1 CSVSGNLNTEAFF TGCAGCGTGTCAGGGAATTTGAACACTGAAGCTTTCTTT
. TRBJ1-2 . TRBV29-1 CSVEPGQGYTF TGCAGCGTTGAACCAGGGCAGGGCTACACCTTC
. TRBJ1-2 . TRBV29-1 CSVKRREGGYTF TGCAGCGTTAAGAGGAGGGAGGGTGGCTACACCTTC
. TRBJ1-1 . TRBV29-1 CSVGPFEAFF TGCAGCGTTGGGCCCTTTGAAGCTTTCTTT
TRBD1 TRBJ1-2 . TRBV5-6 CASSFRGLNYGYTF TGTGCCAGCAGCTTTAGGGGGCTGAACTATGGCTACACCTTC
TRBD1 TRBJ1-2 . TRBV5-1 CASSPDRGLRGYTF TGCGCCAGCAGCCCGGACAGGGGGCTGCGGGGCTACACCTTC
. TRBJ1-1 . TRBV15 CATSRGGAGNTEAFF TGTGCCACCAGCAGAGGCGGGGCAGGGAACACTGAAGCTTTCTTT
. TRBJ1-6 few TRBV19 CASSIRDYNSPLHF TGTGCCAGTAGTATCCGGGACTATAATTCACCCCTCCACTTT
TRBD2 TRBJ2-7 once TRBV4-1 CASSQDPAGSWEQYF TGCGCCAGCAGCCAAGATCCAGCGGGGTCCTGGGAGCAGTACTTC
TRBD2 TRBJ2-3 . TRBV11-2 CASSSLLAKVQYF TGTGCCAGCAGCTCCCTACTAGCGAAAGTCCAGTATTTT
. TRBJ1-3 . TRBV7-2 CASSPWTAFSGNTIYF TGTGCCAGCAGCCCATGGACAGCCTTCTCTGGAAACACCATATATTTT
. TRBJ1-3 . TRBV4-1 CASSQDPAGLKDTIYF TGCGCCAGCAGCCAAGATCCGGCAGGGCTAAAGGACACCATATATTTT
. TRBJ2-7 . TRBV6-1 CASSEALGTGHTKSYEQYF TGTGCCAGCAGTGAAGCGTTGGGGACGGGACACACGAAATCCTACGAGCAGTACTTC
TRBD2 TRBJ2-3 . TRBV9 CASSPRGLADTQYF TGTGCCAGCAGCCCCCGTGGACTAGCGGATACGCAGTATTTT
. TRBJ1-5 . TRBV19 CASRGPIGGGNQPQHF TGTGCCAGTAGGGGCCCTATTGGGGGGGGCAATCAGCCCCAGCATTTT
. TRBJ1-2 . TRBV7-2 CASSLDREYGYTF TGTGCCAGCAGCTTAGACAGGGAATATGGCTACACCTTC
TRBD1 TRBJ1-1 . TRBV2 CASSVGPGQGKLNTEAFF TGTGCCAGCAGTGTCGGGCCGGGACAGGGAAAACTGAACACTGAAGCTTTCTTT
. TRBJ1-1 . TRBV10-3 CAISESAEGAFF TGTGCCATCAGTGAGTCGGCTGAGGGAGCTTTCTTT
. TRBJ2-7 . TRBV14 CASSHGHSEQYF TGTGCCAGCAGCCACGGACATTCCGAGCAGTACTTC
. TRBJ1-2 . TRBV27 CASRSRTDLRLRAIDGYTF TGTGCCAGCAGGAGTCGGACAGACCTTAGACTAAGAGCAATAGATGGCTACACCTTC
. TRBJ1-1 . TRBV2 CASTQREGTEAFF TGTGCCAGCACCCAAAGGGAGGGCACTGAAGCTTTCTTT
TRBD2 TRBJ2-1 few TRBV2 CASTPGRAYNEQFF TGTGCCAGCACTCCGGGGAGGGCCTACAATGAGCAGTTCTTC
. TRBJ1-1 . TRBV5-1 CASTGLMNTEAFF TGCGCCAGCACAGGTCTCATGAACACTGAAGCTTTCTTT
TRBD1 TRBJ2-7 once TRBV10-3 CAIGGDRVEDEQYF TGTGCCATCGGGGGGGACAGGGTTGAGGACGAGCAGTACTTC
TRBD1 TRBJ1-2 . TRBV27 CASSLSATGVYCGYTF TGTGCCAGCAGTTTATCTGCGACAGGGGTTTACTGTGGCTACACCTTC
. TRBJ2-1 . TRBV27 CASSNRDTSYNEQFF TGTGCCAGCAGTAATAGGGACACCTCCTACAATGAGCAGTTCTTC
. TRBJ1-1 . TRBV19 CASTSTSYTEAFF TGTGCCAGTACCTCGACTTCCTACACTGAAGCTTTCTTT
TRBD2 TRBJ2-7 once TRBV7-6 CASSPGTSGGPYEQYF TGTGCCAGCAGCCCCGGGACTAGCGGGGGTCCCTACGAGCAGTACTTC
TRBD1 TRBJ2-5 . TRBV19 CASSIRGQGGTQYF TGTGCCAGTAGTATACGTGGACAGGGGGGGACCCAGTACTTC
. TRBJ1-2 . TRBV7-2 CASSLVLFRDYGYTF TGTGCCAGCAGCTTAGTTCTGTTCCGAGACTATGGCTACACCTTC
. TRBJ1-2 . TRBV6-5 CASSLRAGDGYTF TGTGCCAGCAGCCTTCGGGCGGGGGATGGCTACACCTTC
. TRBJ2-2 once TRBV6-1 CASSDREPGELFF TGTGCCAGCAGTGACCGGGAGCCCGGGGAGCTGTTTTTT
TRBD1 TRBJ1-1 . TRBV7-9 CASSSDRRTEAFF TGTGCCAGCAGCTCGGACAGGAGGACTGAAGCTTTCTTT
TRBD1 TRBJ2-1 . TRBV5-8 CASSSLGQGPDNEQFF TGTGCCAGCAGCTCCCTAGGACAGGGGCCCGACAATGAGCAGTTCTTC
. TRBJ1-5 . TRBV27 CASSRKRDSNQPQHF TGTGCCAGCAGTCGGAAGCGAGATAGCAATCAGCCCCAGCATTTT
. TRBJ1-3 . TRBV6-5 CASQPTEDTIYF TGTGCCAGTCAACCTACGGAGGACACCATATATTTT
. TRBJ1-2 few TRBV2 CASSGRQSRYFYGYTF TGTGCCAGCAGTGGCCGACAGTCCCGGTATTTTTATGGCTACACCTTC
. TRBJ2-7 . TRBV21-1 CASSKVDQLGTSGPYEQYF TGTGCCAGCAGCAAAGTCGACCAGTTAGGAACTAGCGGCCCTTACGAGCAGTACTTC
. TRBJ2-1 few TRBV12-2 CASRSKSIPYPPGSSYNEQFF TGTGCAAGTCGCTCGAAGTCGATTCCGTATCCTCCGGGTTCGTCATACAATGAGCAGTTCTTC
TRBD1 TRBJ1-2 . TRBV6-1 CASTAGGPYGYTF TGTGCCAGCACGGCAGGGGGTCCCTATGGCTACACCTTC
. TRBJ1-3 . TRBV5-6 CASRWGGGDSGNTIYF TGTGCCAGCAGATGGGGAGGCGGAGACTCTGGAAACACCATATATTTT
. TRBJ1-1 few TRBV5-1 CASSWGSQGTEAFF TGCGCCAGCAGCTGGGGGTCCCAGGGGACTGAAGCTTTCTTT
. TRBJ2-3 . TRBV7-6 CASSSRHTQYF TGTGCCAGCAGCTCTAGACATACGCAGTATTTT
TRBD2 TRBJ2-3 . TRBV11-3 CASSLDHKAGRNTQYF TGTGCCAGCAGCTTAGATCATAAAGCGGGGCGGAATACGCAGTATTTT
TRBD1 TRBJ1-1 few TRBV5-6 CASSYQPDRGTLGTEAFF TGTGCCAGCAGCTACCAACCTGACAGGGGTACGTTGGGCACTGAAGCTTTCTTT